This T cell receptor (beta chain) derives from a study of T-cell memory formation after mild COVID-19. Study-level points and caveats: The study found balanced CD4/CD8 in clones contracting day 15 to 85 and a CD4+ lean in later expanders. Cross-reactive memory appears to have joined, as suggested by some responding clones showing up in pre-infection memory.

This clonotype has more than one count but fewer than ten. Antigen: not known. Employing constant-segment primers, 5'RACE generated TCR alpha and TCR beta cDNA libraries bearing sample barcodes and UMIs. TCRdb reanalysed the 5' RACE reads using MiXCR and keeps one entry per CDR3 protein. Among some 100,000 distinct CDR3 sequences, more than 9.5% were seen once, and the ten largest hold more than 35%. Germline V gene lookup returns CDR1 LGHNA and CDR2 YNFKEQ. The CDR3 consists of 15 residues. V trimming: 0 bases; J trimming: 3 bases; junction bases outside the gene matches: 2. The J gene is TRBJ2-7, the V gene TRBV4-2; 10 bases agree with TRBD2. The clonotype comes from a man between 18 and 29 years old who had mild COVID-19 (a few samples of this study predate the infection). Cell type and time point are not known. Sequences were obtained from PBMCs or a T cell subset sorted from them (not recorded which). The CDR3 spells CASSQEAGGLYEQYF. CDR3 DNA sequence: TGTGCCAGCAGCCAAGAAGCGGGGGGGCTCTACGAGCAGTACTTC.